Below, one T cell receptor beta chain is given with its context. This entry comes from a study of OX40 agonist ivuxolimab in advanced cancers. About the research overall: Previous treatment with anti-PD-1, anti-PD-L1 or anti-CTLA-4 therapy was allowed; over 35% had received some. Three individuals attained partial responses, comprising one hepatocellular carcinoma case and two cutaneous melanoma cases.

TCRdb's copy holds only in-frame clones and misses some; the assay was immunoSEQ multiplex PCR. The table shows tens of thousands of clones, with just over 90% occurring only once. Trimming cost V 6 bases and J 1 base; bases outside gene matches: 7. The CDR3 totals 15 residues. Germline V gene lookup returns CDR1 MNHEY and CDR2 SVGAGI. This TCR came from an adult with an advanced solid tumor such as melanoma, head and neck, liver or kidney cancer. The rearrangement joins TRBV6-5 to TRBJ2-5; 8 nucleotides line up with TRBD2. The sequencing used CD4+ or CD8+ T cells sorted from blood, collected in a trial of the OX40 agonist ivuxolimab. In nucleotides, the CDR3 is TGTGCCAGCAGAGTGGGCGGGGGGCTCCAAGAGACCCAGTACTTC. The encoded protein is CASRVGGGLQETQYF.